This T cell receptor beta chain was recovered during a study of cytomegalovirus exposure and HLA in healthy donors. Study conclusions and caveats: In vitro assays verified that three CMV-associated chains recognized CMV antigens specifically. In a later analysis, an Asian-associated ancestry cluster reportedly showed fewer N-insertions than the roughly 690-donor mean.

This PCR relied on a set of 60 Vbeta primers and 13 Jbeta primers. TCRdb's table, derived via immunoSEQ multiplex PCR, lists solely in-frame clones and lacks some. The profile shows about 140,000 clones, 78% of them singletons. This clone has a single count. Antigen unknown. The V and J ends lost 0 bases and 3 bases, in that order; junction bases with no gene match: 8. The CDR3 is 16 residues long. In germline, CDR1 is GTSNPN, CDR2 SVGIG (reference sequence). The clonotype originates from a woman aged 18-35 years in good health and CMV-seropositive. The rearrangement uses TRBV30 and TRBJ1-3; TRBD1 agrees at 7 bases. Input material: PBMCs. The CDR3 bases are TGTGCCTGGAGTGTGGGGACATACAGGGGTGGAAACACCATATATTTT. Residues: CAWSVGTYRGGNTIYF.